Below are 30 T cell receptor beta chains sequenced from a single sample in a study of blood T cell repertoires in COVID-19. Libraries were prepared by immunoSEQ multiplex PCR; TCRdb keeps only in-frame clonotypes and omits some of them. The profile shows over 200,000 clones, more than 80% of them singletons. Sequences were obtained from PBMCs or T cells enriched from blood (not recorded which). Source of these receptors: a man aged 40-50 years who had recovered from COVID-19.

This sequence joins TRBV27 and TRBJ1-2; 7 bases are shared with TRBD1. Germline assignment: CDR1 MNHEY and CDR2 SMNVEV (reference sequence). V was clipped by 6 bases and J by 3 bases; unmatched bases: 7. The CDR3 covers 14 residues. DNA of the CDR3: TGTGCCAGCAGAACAGACAGGGAATACTATGGCTACACCTTC. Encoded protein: CASRTDREYYGYTF.

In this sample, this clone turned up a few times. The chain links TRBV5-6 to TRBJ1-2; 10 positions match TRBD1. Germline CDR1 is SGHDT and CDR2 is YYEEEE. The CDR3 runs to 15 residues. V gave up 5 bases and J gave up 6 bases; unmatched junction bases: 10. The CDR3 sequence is CASRTTGQGGNGYTF. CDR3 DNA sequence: TGTGCCAGCAGGACAACAGGACAGGGGGGTAATGGCTACACCTTC.

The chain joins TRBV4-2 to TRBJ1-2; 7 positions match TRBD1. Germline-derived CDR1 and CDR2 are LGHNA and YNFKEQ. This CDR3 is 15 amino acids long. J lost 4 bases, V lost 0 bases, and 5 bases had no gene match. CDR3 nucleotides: TGTGCCAGCAGCCAAGACGACAGGGTTAGCTATGGCTACACCTTC. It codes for CASSQDDRVSYGYTF.

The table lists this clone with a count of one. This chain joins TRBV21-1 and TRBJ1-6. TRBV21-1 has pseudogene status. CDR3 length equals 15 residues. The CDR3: CASSKRGFPNSPLHF. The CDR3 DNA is TGTGCCAGCAGCAAGAGAGGGTTCCCCAATTCACCCCTCCACTTT.

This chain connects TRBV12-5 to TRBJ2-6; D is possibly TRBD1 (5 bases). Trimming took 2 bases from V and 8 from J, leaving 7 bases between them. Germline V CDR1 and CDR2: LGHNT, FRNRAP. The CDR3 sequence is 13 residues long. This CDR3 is CASGLQGSNVLTF. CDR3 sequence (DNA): TGTGCTAGTGGTTTGCAGGGATCCAACGTCCTGACTTTC.

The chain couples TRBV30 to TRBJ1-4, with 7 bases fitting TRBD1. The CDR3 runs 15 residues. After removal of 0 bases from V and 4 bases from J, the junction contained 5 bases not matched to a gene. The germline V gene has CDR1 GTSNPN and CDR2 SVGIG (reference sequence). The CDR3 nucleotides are TGTGCCTGGAGTGTACGGGGACAGAATAATGAAAAACTGTTTTTT. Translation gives CAWSVRGQNNEKLFF.

DNA of the CDR3: TGTGCCACCAGCGCCGAGCGGGAGATTAACTACGAGCAGTACTTC. This gives the protein CATSAEREINYEQYF. The chain has TRBV15 and TRBJ2-7, with 8 bases aligning to TRBD2. The CDR3 covers 15 residues. The ends lost 5 bases at V and 3 bases at J; junction bases unmatched: 9. Germline CDR1 and CDR2: LNHNV and YYDKDF (reference sequence).

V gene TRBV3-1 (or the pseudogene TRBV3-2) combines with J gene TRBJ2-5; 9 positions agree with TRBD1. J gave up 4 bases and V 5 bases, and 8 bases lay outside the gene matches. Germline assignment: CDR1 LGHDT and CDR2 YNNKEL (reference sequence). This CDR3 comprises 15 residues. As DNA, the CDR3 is TGTGCCAGCAGCTCGAGGTACAGGGGGCGAGAGACCCAGTACTTC. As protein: CASSSRYRGRETQYF.

The CDR3 bases are TGTGCCAGTAGTATCGGGTGGCTCAATGAGCAGTTCTTC. Translation gives CASSIGWLNEQFF. The chain uses TRBV19 and TRBJ2-1, with D uncertain. The V end lost 3 bases, the J end lost 6 bases, and 9 bases lay between the germline ends. This CDR3 region has 13 residues. The germline CDR1 and CDR2 sequences are LNHDA and SQIVND (reference sequence).

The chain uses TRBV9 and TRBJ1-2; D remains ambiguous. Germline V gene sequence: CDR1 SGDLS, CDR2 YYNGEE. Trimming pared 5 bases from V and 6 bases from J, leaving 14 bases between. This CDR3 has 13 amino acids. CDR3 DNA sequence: TGTGCCAGCAGACCGGGATCTCAGGATGGCTACACCTTC. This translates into CASRPGSQDGYTF.

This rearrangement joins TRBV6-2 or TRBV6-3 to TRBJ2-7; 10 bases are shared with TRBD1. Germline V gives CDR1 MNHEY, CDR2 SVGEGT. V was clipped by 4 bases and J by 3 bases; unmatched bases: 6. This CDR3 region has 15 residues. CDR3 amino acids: CASSSPGQGRYEQYF. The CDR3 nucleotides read TGTGCCAGCAGTTCCCCGGGACAGGGGCGCTACGAGCAGTACTTC.

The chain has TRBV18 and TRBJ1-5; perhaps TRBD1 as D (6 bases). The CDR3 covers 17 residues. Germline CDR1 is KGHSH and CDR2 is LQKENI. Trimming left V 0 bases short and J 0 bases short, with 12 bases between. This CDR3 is CASSPPMTGLSNQPQHF. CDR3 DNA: TGTGCCAGCTCACCACCTATGACAGGCCTTAGCAATCAGCCCCAGCATTTT.

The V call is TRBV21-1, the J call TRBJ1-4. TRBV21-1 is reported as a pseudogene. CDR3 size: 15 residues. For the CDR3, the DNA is TGTGCCAGCAGCAAAAACTTGGACTTTAATGAAAAACTGTTTTTT. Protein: CASSKNLDFNEKLFF.

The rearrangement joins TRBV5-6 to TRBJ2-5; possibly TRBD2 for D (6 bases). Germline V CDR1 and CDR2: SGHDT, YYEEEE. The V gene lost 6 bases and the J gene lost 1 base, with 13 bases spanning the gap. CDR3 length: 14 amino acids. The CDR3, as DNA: TGTGCCAGCACCCGTGGGACTGCCCAAGAGACCCAGTACTTC. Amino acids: CASTRGTAQETQYF. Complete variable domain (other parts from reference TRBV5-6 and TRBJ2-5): DAGVTQSPTHLIKTRGQQVTLRCSPKSGHDTVSWYQQALGQGPQFIFQYYEEEERQRGNFPDRFSGHQFPNYSSELNVNALLLGDSALYLCASTRGTAQETQYFGPGTRLLVL.

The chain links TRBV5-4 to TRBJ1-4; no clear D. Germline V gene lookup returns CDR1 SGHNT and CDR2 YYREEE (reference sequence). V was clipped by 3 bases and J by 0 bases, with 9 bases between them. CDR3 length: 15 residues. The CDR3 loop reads CASSYRSTTNEKLFF. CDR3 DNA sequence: TGTGCCAGCAGCTACCGGTCGACAACTAATGAAAAACTGTTTTTT.

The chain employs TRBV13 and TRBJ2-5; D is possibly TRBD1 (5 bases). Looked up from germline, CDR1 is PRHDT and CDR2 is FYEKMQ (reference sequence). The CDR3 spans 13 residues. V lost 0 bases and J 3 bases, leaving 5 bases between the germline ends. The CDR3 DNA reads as TGTGCCAGCAGCTTAGGGACAGAAGAGACCCAGTACTTC. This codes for CASSLGTEETQYF.

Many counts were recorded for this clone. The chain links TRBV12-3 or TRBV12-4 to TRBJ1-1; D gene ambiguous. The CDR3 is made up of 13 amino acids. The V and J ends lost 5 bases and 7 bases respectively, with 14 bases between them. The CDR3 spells CASSPPSYIEAFF. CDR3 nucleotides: TGTGCCAGCAGTCCCCCCTCCTATATTGAAGCTTTCTTT.

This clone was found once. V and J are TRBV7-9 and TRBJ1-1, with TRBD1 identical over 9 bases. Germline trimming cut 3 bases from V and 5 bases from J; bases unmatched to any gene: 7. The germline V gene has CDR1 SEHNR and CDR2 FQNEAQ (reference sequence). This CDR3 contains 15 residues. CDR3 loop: CASSLVQGAVTEAFF. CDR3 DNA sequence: TGTGCCAGCAGCTTGGTACAGGGGGCGGTGACTGAAGCTTTCTTT.

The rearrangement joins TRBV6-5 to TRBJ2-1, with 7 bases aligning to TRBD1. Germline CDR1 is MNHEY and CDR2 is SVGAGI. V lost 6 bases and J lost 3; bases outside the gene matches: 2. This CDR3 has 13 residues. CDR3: CASRTGNYNEQFF. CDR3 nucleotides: TGTGCCAGCAGGACAGGGAACTACAATGAGCAGTTCTTC.

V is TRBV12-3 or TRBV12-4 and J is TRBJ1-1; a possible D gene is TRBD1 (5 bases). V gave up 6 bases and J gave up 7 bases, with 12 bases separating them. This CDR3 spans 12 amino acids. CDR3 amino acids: CASSLGQFEAFF. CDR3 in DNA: TGTGCCAGCAGCCTAGGACAATTTGAAGCTTTCTTT.

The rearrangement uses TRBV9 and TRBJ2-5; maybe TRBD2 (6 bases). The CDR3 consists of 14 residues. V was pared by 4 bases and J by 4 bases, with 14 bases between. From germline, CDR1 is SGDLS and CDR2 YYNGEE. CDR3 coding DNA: TGTGCCAGCAGCTCCAGGGTGGGGGGAGAGACCCAGTACTTC. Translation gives CASSSRVGGETQYF.

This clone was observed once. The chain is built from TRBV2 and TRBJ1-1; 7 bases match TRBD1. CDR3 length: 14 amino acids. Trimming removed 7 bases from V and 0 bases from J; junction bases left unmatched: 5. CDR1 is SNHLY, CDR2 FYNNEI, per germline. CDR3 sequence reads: CASTGDSLNTEAFF. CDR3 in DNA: TGTGCCAGCACCGGGGACAGCTTGAACACTGAAGCTTTCTTT. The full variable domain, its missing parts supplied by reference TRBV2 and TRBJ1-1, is EPEVTQTPSHQVTQMGQEVILRCVPISNHLYFYWYRQILGQKVEFLVSFYNNEISEKSEIFDDQFSVERPDGSNFTLKIRSTKLEDSAMYFCASTGDSLNTEAFFGQGTRLTVV.

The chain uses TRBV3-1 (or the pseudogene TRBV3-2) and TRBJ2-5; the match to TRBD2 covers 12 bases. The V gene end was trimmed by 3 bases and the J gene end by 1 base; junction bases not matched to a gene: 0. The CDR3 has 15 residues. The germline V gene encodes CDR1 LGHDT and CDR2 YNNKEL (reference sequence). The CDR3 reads CASSQGLAGQETQYF. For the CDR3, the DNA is TGTGCCAGCAGCCAGGGACTAGCGGGCCAAGAGACCCAGTACTTC.

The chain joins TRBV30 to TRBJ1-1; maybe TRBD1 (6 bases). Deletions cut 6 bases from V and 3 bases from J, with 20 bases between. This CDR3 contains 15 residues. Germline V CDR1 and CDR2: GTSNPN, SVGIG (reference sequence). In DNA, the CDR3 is TGTGCCTGCGCGGATGGTTCGACAGGCTACACTGAAGCTTTCTTT. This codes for CACADGSTGYTEAFF.

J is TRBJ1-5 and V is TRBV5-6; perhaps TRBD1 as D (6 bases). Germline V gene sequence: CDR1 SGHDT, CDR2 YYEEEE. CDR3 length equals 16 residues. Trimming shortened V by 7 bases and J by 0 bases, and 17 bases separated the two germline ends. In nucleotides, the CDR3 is TGTGCCAGCGTAGCGGGGGGCCCTAATAGCAATCAGCCCCAGCATTTT. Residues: CASVAGGPNSNQPQHF.

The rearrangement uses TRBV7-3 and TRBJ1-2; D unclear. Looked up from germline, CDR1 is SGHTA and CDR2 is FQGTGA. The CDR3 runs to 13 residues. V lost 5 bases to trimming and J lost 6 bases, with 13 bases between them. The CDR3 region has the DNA TGTGCCAGCAGCCTGAGAGGTTTAAATGGCTACACCTTC. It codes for CASSLRGLNGYTF.

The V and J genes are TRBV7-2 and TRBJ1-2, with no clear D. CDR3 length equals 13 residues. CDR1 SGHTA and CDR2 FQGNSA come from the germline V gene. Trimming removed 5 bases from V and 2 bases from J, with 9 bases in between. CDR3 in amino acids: CASSLPPNYGYTF. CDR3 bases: TGTGCCAGCAGCCTCCCCCCGAACTATGGCTACACCTTC. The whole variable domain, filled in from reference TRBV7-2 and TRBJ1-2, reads GAGVSQSPSNKVTEKGKDVELRCDPISGHTALYWYRQSLGQGLEFLIYFQGNSAPDKSGLPSDRFSAERTGGSVSTLTIQRTQQEDSAVYLCASSLPPNYGYTFGSGTRLTVV.

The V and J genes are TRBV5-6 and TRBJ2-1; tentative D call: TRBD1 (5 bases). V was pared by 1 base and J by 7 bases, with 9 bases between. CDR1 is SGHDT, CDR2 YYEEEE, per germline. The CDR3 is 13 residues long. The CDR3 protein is CASSLRSGNEQFF. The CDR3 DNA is TGTGCCAGCAGCTTGAGATCAGGGAATGAGCAGTTCTTC.

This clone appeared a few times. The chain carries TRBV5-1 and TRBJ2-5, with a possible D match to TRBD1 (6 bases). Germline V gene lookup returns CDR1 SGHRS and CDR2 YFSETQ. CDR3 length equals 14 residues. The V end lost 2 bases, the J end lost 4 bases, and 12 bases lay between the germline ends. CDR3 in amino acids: CASSFWGLGETQYF. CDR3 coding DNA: TGCGCCAGCAGCTTTTGGGGGCTCGGAGAGACCCAGTACTTC. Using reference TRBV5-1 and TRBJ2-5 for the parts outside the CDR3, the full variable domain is KAGVTQTPRYLIKTRGQQVTLSCSPISGHRSVSWYQQTPGQGLQFLFEYFSETQRNKGNFPGRFSGRQFSNSRSEMNVSTLELGDSALYLCASSFWGLGETQYFGPGTRLLVL.

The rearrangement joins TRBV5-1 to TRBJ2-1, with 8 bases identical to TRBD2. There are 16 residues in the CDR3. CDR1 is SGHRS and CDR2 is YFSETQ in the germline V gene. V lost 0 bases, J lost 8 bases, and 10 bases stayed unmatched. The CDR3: CASSLAPGGVSHEQFF. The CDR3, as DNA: TGCGCCAGCAGCTTGGCCCCGGGGGGGGTCTCACATGAGCAGTTCTTC.